This passage covers 25 T cell receptor beta chains from one sample sequenced in a study of blood T cell repertoires in COVID-19. Profiling relied on immunoSEQ multiplex PCR, and the TCRdb table lists in-frame clones only, not all of them. The sample gives around 270,000 clones, 70% to 90% of which show up once; roughly 1.9% is in the top ten. Sequencing input: peripheral blood. All receptors come from a man aged 30-40 years with active or convalescent COVID-19.

The V and J genes are TRBV6-5 and TRBJ2-7; 7 positions match TRBD2. The CDR3 runs to 13 residues. Germline values: CDR1 MNHEY, CDR2 SVGAGI. V was clipped by 6 bases and J by 2 bases; unmatched bases: 4. DNA for the CDR3: TGTGCCAGCAGCCTTCGGGGGGCCTACGAGCAGTACTTC. Protein: CASSLRGAYEQYF.

The chain joins TRBV5-6 to TRBJ1-2; 7 bases match TRBD1. The CDR3 has 15 amino acids. The ends lost 4 bases at V and 3 bases at J; junction bases unmatched: 9. Germline V CDR1 and CDR2: SGHDT, YYEEEE. CDR3 bases: TGTGCCAGCAGCCCAGCAGCCGACAGGGACTATGGCTACACCTTC. It specifies CASSPAADRDYGYTF.

CDR3 sequence: CASSSTGGVGNTIYF. In DNA, the CDR3 is TGTGCCAGCAGTTCGACAGGGGGCGTTGGAAACACCATATATTTT. V usage is TRBV27 and J usage is TRBJ1-3; TRBD1 aligns across 10 bases. CDR1 is MNHEY and CDR2 is SMNVEV in the germline V gene (reference sequence). J lost 3 bases, V lost 4 bases, and 3 bases had no gene match. CDR3 size: 15 residues.

In DNA form, the CDR3 reads TGTGCCAGCAGCTTAGATCACCCCCACGGGCAGTACTTC. Encoded protein: CASSLDHPHGQYF. The J gene is TRBJ2-7, the V gene TRBV11-2; D gene uncertain. The germline V and J ends were trimmed by 0 bases and 9 bases, with 12 bases remaining between them. This CDR3 is 13 amino acids long. The germline CDR1 and CDR2 sequences are SGHAT and FQNNGV.

In its sample, this clone was seen once. The chain links TRBV9 to TRBJ1-5; D gene unclear. The CDR3 spans 12 residues. Trimming removed 0 bases from V and 6 bases from J, with 4 bases in between. CDR1 and CDR2 (germline): SGDLS, YYNGEE. The CDR3 DNA reads TGTGCCAGCAGCGTAGCCAGTCAGCCCCAGCATTTT. Translating gives CASSVASQPQHF.

The gene calls are TRBV12-3 or TRBV12-4 and TRBJ1-1; 8 nucleotides agree with TRBD1. This CDR3 region has 13 residues. V trimming: 5 bases; J trimming: 11 bases; junction bases outside the gene matches: 10. CDR3 sequence (DNA): TGTGCCAGCAGTGCACAGGGGGTGCGTAGTGCTTTCTTT. Amino acid sequence: CASSAQGVRSAFF.

This clone was seen only once. This chain uses TRBV18 with TRBJ2-5; tentatively, D is TRBD1 (6 bases). This CDR3 has 13 residues. V was pared by 2 bases and J by 2 bases, with 6 bases between. Germline lookup yields CDR1 KGHSH and CDR2 LQKENI. CDR3 coding DNA: TGTGCCAGCTCACCAAGGGGGCAAGAGACCCAGTACTTC. Protein product: CASSPRGQETQYF.

The table lists this clone with a few counts. The J gene is TRBJ1-3, the V gene TRBV5-4; no reliable D call. Germline V gene sequence: CDR1 SGHNT, CDR2 YYREEE (reference sequence). This CDR3 has 16 residues. Trimming pared 0 bases from V and 0 bases from J, leaving 10 bases between. The CDR3 protein is CASSLDSYPSGNTIYF. CDR3 coding DNA: TGTGCCAGCAGCTTGGACAGCTACCCCTCTGGAAACACCATATATTTT. The full variable domain, its missing parts supplied by reference TRBV5-4 and TRBJ1-3, is ETGVTQSPTHLIKTRGQQVTLRCSSQSGHNTVSWYQQALGQGPQFIFQYYREEENGRGNFPPRFSGLQFPNYSSELNVNALELDDSALYLCASSLDSYPSGNTIYFGEGSWLTVV.

The chain couples TRBV6-6 to TRBJ2-1; TRBD2 aligns across 11 bases. Germline CDR1 is MNHNY and CDR2 is SVGAGI (reference sequence). The trim removed 6 bases at V and 6 bases at J, leaving 7 bases unmatched. The CDR3 contains 15 residues. CDR3 in amino acids: CASSPTSGGFNEQFF. The DNA for the CDR3 is TGTGCCAGCAGCCCCACTAGCGGGGGTTTCAATGAGCAGTTCTTC.

With respect to this clone: Other DNA sequences within the sample encode an identical CDR3. The gene calls are TRBV19 and TRBJ1-5; perhaps TRBD1 as D (6 bases). The germline CDR1 and CDR2 sequences are LNHDA and SQIVND (reference sequence). The CDR3 runs 14 residues. Trimming pared 3 bases from V and 2 bases from J, leaving 8 bases between. The CDR3 here is CASSIRQGNQPQHF. The CDR3 region has the DNA TGTGCCAGTAGTATCCGACAGGGCAATCAGCCCCAGCATTTT.

The V and J genes are TRBV3-1 (or the pseudogene TRBV3-2) and TRBJ1-5, with a possible D match to TRBD1 (6 bases). Germline V gene lookup returns CDR1 LGHDT and CDR2 YNNKEL (reference sequence). The CDR3 is made up of 15 amino acids. V dropped 3 bases and J dropped 2 bases, with 11 bases sitting between them. CDR3 region: CASSQAGAGNQPQHF. CDR3 bases: TGTGCCAGCAGCCAGGCAGGGGCGGGCAATCAGCCCCAGCATTTT.

This clone was recorded only once. The V call is TRBV11-2, the J call TRBJ2-1; 7 bases fit TRBD1. This CDR3 spans 15 amino acids. Per germline, CDR1 SGHAT and CDR2 FQNNGV. Trimming took 5 bases from V and 3 from J; bases not matched to a gene: 7. CDR3 sequence reads: CASSLRGLRYNEQFF. The CDR3 DNA follows: TGTGCCAGCAGCCTAAGGGGGCTACGCTACAATGAGCAGTTCTTC.

This clone is a singleton in its sample. The chain is built from TRBV10-3 and TRBJ2-5, with 16 positions matching TRBD2. This CDR3 comprises 16 residues. The germline gives CDR1 ENHRY, CDR2 SYGVKD. The V gene end was trimmed by 8 bases and the J gene end by 4 bases; junction bases not matched to a gene: 7. The CDR3 reads CAISPGLAGGRETQYF. The CDR3 DNA reads as TGTGCCATCTCCCCGGGACTAGCGGGGGGGCGAGAGACCCAGTACTTC.

This clone came up once. The chain links TRBV18 to TRBJ1-5; TRBD1 matches at 7 bases. Germline V lookup: CDR1 KGHSH, CDR2 LQKENI. With 5 bases clipped from V and 10 bases from J, the junction kept 5 bases outside the gene matches. CDR3 length: 12 residues. The CDR3 DNA reads as TGTGCCAGCTCAGATACAGGGGAACCCCAGCATTTT. Translating gives CASSDTGEPQHF. Full variable domain (rest looked up from reference TRBV18 and TRBJ1-5): NAGVMQNPRHLVRRRGQEARLRCSPMKGHSHVYWYRQLPEEGLKFMVYLQKENIIDESGMPKERFSAEFPKEGPSILRIQQVVRGDSAAYFCASSDTGEPQHFGDGTRLSIL.

The chain joins TRBV2 to TRBJ1-4; TRBD1 is a possible D gene (6 bases). V lost 4 bases and J 5 bases, leaving 14 bases between the germline ends. The V gene's germline CDR1 is SNHLY and CDR2 FYNNEI. The CDR3 length is 15 residues. As DNA, the CDR3 is TGTGCCAGCAGTGTGGACAGTGGAAGGAATGAAAAACTGTTTTTT. Translated, it gives CASSVDSGRNEKLFF.

The chain uses TRBV10-3 and TRBJ1-1; 9 bases map to TRBD1. This CDR3 has 13 residues. Germline V lookup: CDR1 ENHRY, CDR2 SYGVKD. V trimming: 4 bases; J trimming: 5 bases; junction bases outside the gene matches: 2. CDR3 sequence reads: CAISAGQGTEAFF. The CDR3, as DNA: TGTGCCATCAGTGCGGGACAGGGAACTGAAGCTTTCTTT.

This clone was counted between two and nine times. This rearrangement joins TRBV18 to TRBJ1-3; 8 bases are a match to TRBD1. CDR1 and CDR2 from the germline V gene are KGHSH and LQKENI. The V gene end was trimmed by 3 bases and the J gene end by 9 bases; junction bases not matched to a gene: 4. CDR3 size: 13 residues. The DNA for the CDR3 is TGTGCCAGCTCACCCGGACAGGGTCCCACCATATATTTT. It translates to CASSPGQGPTIYF. The complete variable domain, with remaining parts taken from reference TRBV18 and TRBJ1-3, reads NAGVMQNPRHLVRRRGQEARLRCSPMKGHSHVYWYRQLPEEGLKFMVYLQKENIIDESGMPKERFSAEFPKEGPSILRIQQVVRGDSAAYFCASSPGQGPTIYFGEGSWLTVV.

On this clone itself: At one end, the junction sequence differs from germline, possibly due to a read error. The chain is built from TRBV6-2 or TRBV6-3 and TRBJ1-4; D unresolved. The CDR3 has 12 amino acids. CDR1 and CDR2 from the germline V gene are MNHEY and SVGEGT. Written as DNA, the CDR3 is TGTGCCAGCAGTTATGGCCGAGGGCGAGCGAGTTTT. This codes for CASSYGRGRASF.

The CDR3 nucleotides are TGTGCCAGCAGCGCCACTAGCGGGGGGGCCTACAATGAGCAGTTCTTC. This gives the protein CASSATSGGAYNEQFF. The chain uses TRBV9 and TRBJ2-1; 13 bases line up with TRBD2. Germline CDR1 SGDLS, CDR2 YYNGEE. V shed 3 bases and J 2 bases; nucleotides not matched to a gene: 2. The CDR3 runs 16 residues. Based on the CDR3 plus reference TRBV9 and TRBJ2-1, the full variable domain is DSGVTQTPKHLITATGQRVTLRCSPRSGDLSVYWYQQSLDQGLQFLIQYYNGEERAKGNILERFSAQQFPDLHSELNLSSLELGDSALYFCASSATSGGAYNEQFFGPGTRLTVL.

The chain links TRBV4-1 to TRBJ2-5, with D tentatively TRBD2 (6 bases). With 5 bases removed from V and 0 bases from J, the gap between germline ends came to 19 bases. Germline V gene sequence: CDR1 MGHRA, CDR2 YSYEKL. There are 17 residues in the CDR3. The CDR3 protein is CASSRPEGGANQETQYF. The CDR3 bases are TGCGCCAGCAGCAGGCCGGAGGGCGGGGCGAACCAAGAGACCCAGTACTTC.

This chain joins TRBV2 and TRBJ2-7, with a possible D match to TRBD1 (6 bases). V lost 4 bases, J lost 0 bases, and 22 bases lay in between. CDR1 and CDR2 (germline): SNHLY, FYNNEI. This CDR3 comprises 18 residues. CDR3 bases: TGTGCCAGCAGTGTACTGGACAGATCCGATACAAGCTCCTACGAGCAGTACTTC. This gives the protein CASSVLDRSDTSSYEQYF.

The chain has TRBV25-1 and TRBJ1-1; perhaps TRBD1 as D (6 bases). The V end lost 7 bases, the J end lost 4 bases, and 7 bases lay between the germline ends. This CDR3 is 11 amino acids long. Germline-derived CDR1 and CDR2 are MGHDK and SYGVNS. This CDR3 is CASKGGTEAFF. DNA of the CDR3: TGTGCCAGCAAAGGGGGCACTGAAGCTTTCTTT.

The V and J genes are TRBV7-8 and TRBJ2-2; TRBD2 might be the D (7 bases). The CDR3 runs to 18 residues. Trimming removed 5 bases at V and 1 base at J, with 20 bases between. Germline CDR1 and CDR2: SGHVS and FQNEAQ. CDR3: CASSGVVGGGLNTGELFF. CDR3 nucleotides: TGTGCCAGCAGCGGGGTGGTCGGCGGGGGCCTGAACACCGGGGAGCTGTTTTTT. Variable domain in full (rest from reference TRBV7-8 and TRBJ2-2): GAGVSQSPRYKVAKRGQDVALRCDPISGHVSLFWYQQALGQGPEFLTYFQNEAQLDKSGLPSDRFFAERPEGSVSTLKIQRTQQEDSAVYLCASSGVVGGGLNTGELFFGEGSRLTVL.

The chain is built from TRBV11-2 and TRBJ2-7, with 8 positions matching TRBD2. The CDR3 is 15 residues long. V shed 3 bases and J 3 bases; nucleotides not matched to a gene: 7. In germline, CDR1 is SGHAT, CDR2 FQNNGV. CDR3 region: CASSFDGLAHYEQYF. The CDR3 DNA is TGTGCCAGCAGCTTCGATGGACTAGCTCACTACGAGCAGTACTTC.

This sequence joins TRBV7-8 and TRBJ2-3; 9 bases fit TRBD1. This CDR3 contains 16 residues. V dropped 5 bases and J dropped 2; count of bases not matched to a gene: 8. Germline loops: CDR1 SGHVS, CDR2 FQNEAQ. The CDR3 sequence: CASSLTGGAYTDTQYF. Written as DNA, the CDR3 is TGTGCCAGCAGCCTCACAGGGGGCGCCTACACAGATACGCAGTATTTT.